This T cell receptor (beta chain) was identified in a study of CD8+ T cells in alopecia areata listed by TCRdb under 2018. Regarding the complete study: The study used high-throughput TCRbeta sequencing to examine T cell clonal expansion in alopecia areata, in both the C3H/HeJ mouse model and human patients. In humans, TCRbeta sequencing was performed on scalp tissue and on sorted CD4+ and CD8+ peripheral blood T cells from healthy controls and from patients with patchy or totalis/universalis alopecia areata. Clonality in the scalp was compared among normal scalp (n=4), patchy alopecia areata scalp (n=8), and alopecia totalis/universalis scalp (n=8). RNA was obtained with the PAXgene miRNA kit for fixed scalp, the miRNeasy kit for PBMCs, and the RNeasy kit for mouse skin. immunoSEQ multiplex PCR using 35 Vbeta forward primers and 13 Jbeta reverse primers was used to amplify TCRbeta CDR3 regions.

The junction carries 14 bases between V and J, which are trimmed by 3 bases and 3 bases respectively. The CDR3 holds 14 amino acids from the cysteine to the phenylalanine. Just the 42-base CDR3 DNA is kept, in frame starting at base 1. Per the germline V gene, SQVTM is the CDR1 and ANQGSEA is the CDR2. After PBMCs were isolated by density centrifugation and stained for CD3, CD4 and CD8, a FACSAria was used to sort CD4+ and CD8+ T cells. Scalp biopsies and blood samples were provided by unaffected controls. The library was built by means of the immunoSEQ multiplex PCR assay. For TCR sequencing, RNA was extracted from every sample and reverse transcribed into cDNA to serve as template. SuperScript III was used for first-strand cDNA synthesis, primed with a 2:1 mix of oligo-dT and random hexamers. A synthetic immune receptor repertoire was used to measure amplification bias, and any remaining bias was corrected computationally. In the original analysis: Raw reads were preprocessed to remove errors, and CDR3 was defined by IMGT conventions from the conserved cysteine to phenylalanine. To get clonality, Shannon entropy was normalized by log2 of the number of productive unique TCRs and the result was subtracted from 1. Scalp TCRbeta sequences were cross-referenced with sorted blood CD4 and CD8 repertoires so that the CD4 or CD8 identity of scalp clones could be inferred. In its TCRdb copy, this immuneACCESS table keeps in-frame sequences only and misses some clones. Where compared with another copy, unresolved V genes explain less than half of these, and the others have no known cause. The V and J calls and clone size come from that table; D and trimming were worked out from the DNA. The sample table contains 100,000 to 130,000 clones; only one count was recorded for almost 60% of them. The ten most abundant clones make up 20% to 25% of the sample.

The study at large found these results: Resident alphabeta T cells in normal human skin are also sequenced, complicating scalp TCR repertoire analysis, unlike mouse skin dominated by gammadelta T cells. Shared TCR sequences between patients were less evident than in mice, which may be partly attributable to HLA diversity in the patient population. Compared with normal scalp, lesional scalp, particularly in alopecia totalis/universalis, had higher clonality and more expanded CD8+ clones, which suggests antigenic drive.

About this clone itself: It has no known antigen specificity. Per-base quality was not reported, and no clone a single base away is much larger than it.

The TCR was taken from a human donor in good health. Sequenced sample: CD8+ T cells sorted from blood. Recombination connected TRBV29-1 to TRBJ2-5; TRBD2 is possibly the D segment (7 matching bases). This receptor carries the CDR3 CSVDWAGAKETQYF. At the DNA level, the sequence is TGCAGCGTTGATTGGGCGGGGGCCAAAGAGACCCAGTACTTC.